The present TCR beta chain was sequenced within a study of cytomegalovirus exposure and HLA in healthy donors. The CDR3 runs 12 residues. PCR was performed using 60 Vbeta and 13 Jbeta primers. Measured with immunoSEQ multiplex PCR; TCRdb has only the in-frame clones, and not every one. The sample has 170,000 or so clones, 60% to 85% seen once; the top ten hold approximately 5.1%. The TCR was taken from a man aged 35 to 55 in good health and CMV-seronegative. The chain carries TRBV21-1 and TRBJ2-3; the D call of TRBD2 is as the table states it, not checked on the DNA. TRBV21-1 is annotated as a pseudogene. Sequencing was carried out using PBMCs. CDR3 amino acids: CASSPYTDTQYF. The CDR3 nucleotides read TGTGCCAGCAGCCCCTATACAGATACGCAGTATTTT.